This T cell receptor (beta chain) was observed in a study of PD-1 blockade in mismatch repair-deficient tumors. Mismatch repair deficiency was confirmed in all patients, by PCR or immunohistochemistry. Whole-study findings and limits: Rapid post-treatment expansion, then contraction, generally preceding radiologic response, marked tumor-resident clones.

Germline lookup yields CDR1 SGHDT and CDR2 YYEEEE. This CDR3 has 16 amino acids. V dropped 1 base and J dropped 0 bases, with 13 bases sitting between them. As concerns this clone: Antigen: not known.

This table comes from immunoSEQ multiplex PCR, and its TCRdb copy is limited to in-frame clones, with some not included. The sample holds more than 40,000 clones, over 70% seen once. V is TRBV5-6 and J is TRBJ1-1; maybe TRBD1 (5 bases). The material sequenced was peripheral blood, taken about 4.5 months after starting pembrolizumab. This receptor was taken from an adult with mismatch repair-deficient cancer. Written as DNA, the CDR3 is TGTGCCAGCAGCTTGTGGGCAGGGAGCATGAACACTGAAGCTTTCTTT. It specifies CASSLWAGSMNTEAFF.